The 16 T cell receptor beta chains listed next were all sequenced from one sample in a study of blood T cell repertoires in COVID-19. Produced via immunoSEQ multiplex PCR; TCRdb's table is partial and in-frame only. The sample shows 170,000 or so clones, 80% to 85% of them seen only once. Sequenced material: peripheral blood. The origin of the receptors is a man younger than 30 with active or convalescent COVID-19.

This clone was seen more than once but under ten times. The chain uses TRBV6-2 or TRBV6-3 and TRBJ1-2; D is unclear. CDR1 MNHEY and CDR2 SVGEGT come from the germline V gene. Trimming cost V 2 bases and J 8 bases, with 9 bases left between them. This CDR3 has 12 residues. This CDR3 reads CASSYPTGGYTF. DNA for the CDR3: TGTGCCAGCAGTTACCCCACGGGGGGCTACACCTTC.

Concerning this clone itself: At the DNA level, this CDR3 is encoded by other sequences in the same sample as well. This chain links TRBV19 with TRBJ2-7; 7 nucleotides match TRBD1. The CDR3 extends over 14 amino acids. The germline CDR1 and CDR2 sequences are LNHDA and SQIVND (reference sequence). V was pared by 5 bases and J by 4 bases, with 8 bases of the junction left unmatched. The CDR3 DNA reads as TGTGCCAGTAGTCCCGGGACAGCTACGTACGAGCAGTACTTC. Translating gives CASSPGTATYEQYF.

This chain uses TRBV28 with TRBJ2-5; possibly TRBD1 for D (5 bases). CDR1 and CDR2 from the germline V gene are MDHEN and SYDVKM. CDR3 length equals 14 residues. V was cut by 1 base and J by 1 base, with 7 bases left in between. For the CDR3, the DNA is TGTGCCAGCAGTTTATCCCAGGGCCAAGAGACCCAGTACTTC. Translation: CASSLSQGQETQYF.

The chain recombines TRBV7-6 with TRBJ2-7, with a possible D match to TRBD2 (5 bases). The CDR3 covers 13 residues. V was trimmed by 0 bases and J by 5 bases, leaving 8 bases between them. Germline V gene sequence: CDR1 SGHVS, CDR2 FNYEAQ. As DNA, the CDR3 is TGTGCCAGCAGCTTAGCGCCCGGGGACGAGCAGTACTTC. As protein: CASSLAPGDEQYF.

The chain couples TRBV21-1 to TRBJ1-2; no DNA check was done on the table's D call, TRBD1. TRBV21-1 is noted as a pseudogene. This CDR3 spans 14 amino acids. The CDR3 nucleotides read TGTGCCAGCACGGCGACAGGGAGTTACTATGGCTACACCTTC. Protein product: CASTATGSYYGYTF.

This clone was counted a single time. The V call is TRBV30, the J call TRBJ1-2; a possible D gene is TRBD1 (6 bases). The CDR3 totals 14 residues. Trimming took 2 bases from V and 6 from J, leaving 16 bases between them. CDR1 is GTSNPN, CDR2 SVGIG, per germline (reference sequence). Here the CDR3 reads CAWSLSTGSNGYTF. Written as DNA, the CDR3 is TGTGCCTGGAGTCTATCCACAGGGAGTAATGGCTACACCTTC.

The chain recombines TRBV29-1 with TRBJ2-1; 9 nucleotides align to TRBD2. Looked up from germline, CDR1 is SQVTM and CDR2 is ANQGSEA. With V trimmed by 7 bases and J by 16 bases, 14 bases remained unmatched. This CDR3 is built from 12 residues. The CDR3 loop reads CSATRGREGFFF. The CDR3 DNA reads TGCAGCGCAACCCGAGGGCGGGAGGGCTTTTTCTTC.

This chain uses TRBV19 with TRBJ1-1; D unresolved. Trimming took off 3 bases at V and 1 base at J, with 12 bases between the two ends. The CDR3 extends over 15 amino acids. Germline lookup yields CDR1 LNHDA and CDR2 SQIVND (reference sequence). CDR3 loop: CASSMSALANTEAFF. The DNA of the CDR3 is TGTGCCAGTAGTATGTCAGCACTAGCGAACACTGAAGCTTTCTTT.

This CDR3 reads CASTGVRGRETQYF. In DNA form, the CDR3 reads TGTGCCAGCACCGGGGTGCGGGGTCGGGAGACCCAGTACTTC. The V and J genes are TRBV5-5 and TRBJ2-5, with a possible D match to TRBD2 (6 bases). The CDR3 has 14 residues. Between the trimmed V and J ends, which lost 6 bases and 5 bases, there was a span of 17 bases. CDR1 is SGHKS, CDR2 YYEKEE, per germline (reference sequence).

V and J are TRBV11-2 and TRBJ1-4; D remains ambiguous. Germline CDR1 reads SGHAT; CDR2 reads FQNNGV. Trimming took 2 bases from V and 4 from J, leaving 5 bases between them. This CDR3 has 13 residues. DNA of the CDR3: TGTGCCAGCAGCTTACACATTAATGAAAAACTGTTTTTT. As protein: CASSLHINEKLFF. The full variable domain, its missing parts supplied by reference TRBV11-2 and TRBJ1-4, is EAGVAQSPRYKIIEKRQSVAFWCNPISGHATLYWYQQILGQGPKLLIQFQNNGVVDDSQLPKDRFSAERLKGVDSTLKIQPAKLEDSAVYLCASSLHINEKLFFGSGTQLSVL.

In this sample, this clone turned up a few times. The chain combines TRBV30 with TRBJ2-3; 10 bases agree with TRBD2. The CDR3 spans 16 residues. The V and J ends lost 4 bases and 0 bases, in that order; junction bases with no gene match: 7. Germline V gene sequence: CDR1 GTSNPN, CDR2 SVGIG (reference sequence). Here the CDR3 DNA reads TGTGCCTGGAATTCGTTAGCGGGAGGCAGCACAGATACGCAGTATTTT. Translating gives CAWNSLAGGSTDTQYF.

The chain combines TRBV28 with TRBJ2-7; no definite D call. Germline loops: CDR1 MDHEN, CDR2 SYDVKM. This CDR3 is built from 14 residues. V was trimmed by 4 bases and J by 9 bases, leaving 19 bases between them. CDR3 region: CASSSSLRIPMQYF. The DNA for the CDR3 is TGTGCCAGCAGTTCGTCACTTAGAATCCCCATGCAGTACTTC.

The chain has TRBV7-2 and TRBJ2-3, with TRBD1 matching over 8 bases. Germline V gene lookup returns CDR1 SGHTA and CDR2 FQGNSA. The CDR3 extends over 14 amino acids. With 8 bases clipped from V and 0 bases from J, the junction kept 4 bases outside the gene matches. The CDR3 is CASGQGHSTDTQYF. The CDR3 nucleotides are TGTGCCAGCGGACAGGGACATAGCACAGATACGCAGTATTTT.

This clone turned up a few times. CDR3 sequence reads: CASSTDRGGNQPQHF. CDR3 in DNA: TGTGCCAGCAGTACGGACAGGGGGGGCAATCAGCCCCAGCATTTT. The chain links TRBV6-5 to TRBJ1-5, with 10 bases lining up with TRBD1. With 5 bases clipped from V and 2 bases from J, the junction kept 3 bases outside the gene matches. This CDR3 spans 15 amino acids. From germline, CDR1 is MNHEY and CDR2 SVGAGI.

The V call is TRBV15, the J call TRBJ2-5; TRBD1 matches 9 bases. There are 15 residues in the CDR3. Germline-derived CDR1 and CDR2 are LNHNV and YYDKDF (reference sequence). Losses at the gene ends were 5 bases for V and 5 bases for J; bases not matched to a gene: 9. This CDR3 reads CATSGFTGGDETQYF. In nucleotides, the CDR3 is TGTGCCACCAGCGGATTTACAGGGGGCGACGAGACCCAGTACTTC.

This clone appeared once. V usage is TRBV5-1 and J usage is TRBJ1-6, with D uncertain. From germline, CDR1 is SGHRS and CDR2 YFSETQ. The CDR3 has 16 amino acids. V lost 4 bases and J lost 4, with 15 bases in between. The CDR3 is CASSAGGQEYNSPLHF. Here the CDR3 DNA reads TGCGCCAGCAGCGCAGGCGGGCAGGAGTATAATTCACCCCTCCACTTT. The variable domain in full, with the rest retrieved from reference TRBV5-1 and TRBJ1-6, is KAGVTQTPRYLIKTRGQQVTLSCSPISGHRSVSWYQQTPGQGLQFLFEYFSETQRNKGNFPGRFSGRQFSNSRSEMNVSTLELGDSALYLCASSAGGQEYNSPLHFGNGTRLTVT.